The subject of this entry is one TCR beta chain. Its antigen is undetermined. The data are from a study of Ad26.COV2.S vaccination and SARS-CoV-2 variants. Study-wide findings and caveats: Breadth and depth estimates from TCRs may understate total T cell responses. Vaccine and placebo recipients had comparable breadth of non-spike TCRs. Reportedly, after vaccination the spike-specific CD8+ and CD4+ T cell responses displayed substantial breadth.

The CDR3 contains 17 residues. The germline V gene has CDR1 SGHRS and CDR2 YFSETQ. Unmatched junction bases numbered 14, after V lost 5 bases and J lost 5 bases. Here immunoSEQ multiplex PCR was the method, and the copy in TCRdb shows in-frame clones only, minus some. The table has 300,000 to 450,000 clones, around 90% seen once. V usage is TRBV5-1 and J usage is TRBJ2-3; TRBD2 aligns across 10 bases. Sequencing used peripheral blood, obtained after recovery from COVID-19. This clonotype was obtained from a human donor who had recovered from COVID-19. CDR3 in DNA: TGCGCCAGCAGAAGTCTGTCTAGCGGGGGCGAAGGAGATACGCAGTATTTT. Protein: CASRSLSSGGEGDTQYF.